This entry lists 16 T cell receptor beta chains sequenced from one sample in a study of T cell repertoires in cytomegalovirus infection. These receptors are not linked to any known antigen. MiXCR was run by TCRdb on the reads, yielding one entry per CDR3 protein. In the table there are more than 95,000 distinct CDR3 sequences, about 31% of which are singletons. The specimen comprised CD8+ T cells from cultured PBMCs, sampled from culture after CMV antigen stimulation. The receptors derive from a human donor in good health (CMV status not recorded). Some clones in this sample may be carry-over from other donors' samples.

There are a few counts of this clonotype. The CDR3 loop reads CASSQVWGPQTGNEQFF. DNA for the CDR3: TGCGCCAGCAGCCAAGTATGGGGACCTCAAACGGGGAATGAGCAGTTCTTC. The chain carries TRBV4-1 and TRBJ2-1; TRBD1 or TRBD2 may be the D gene (5 bases each). V gave up 1 base and J gave up 7 bases, with 20 bases separating them. Germline-derived CDR1 and CDR2 are MGHRA and YSYEKL. The CDR3 is 17 amino acids.

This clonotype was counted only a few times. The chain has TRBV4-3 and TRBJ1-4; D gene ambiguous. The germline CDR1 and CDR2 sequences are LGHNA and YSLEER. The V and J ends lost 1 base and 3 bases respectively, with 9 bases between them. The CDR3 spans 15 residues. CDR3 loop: CASSQGPAPNEKLFF. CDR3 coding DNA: TGCGCCAGCAGCCAAGGTCCAGCCCCTAATGAAAAACTGTTTTTT.

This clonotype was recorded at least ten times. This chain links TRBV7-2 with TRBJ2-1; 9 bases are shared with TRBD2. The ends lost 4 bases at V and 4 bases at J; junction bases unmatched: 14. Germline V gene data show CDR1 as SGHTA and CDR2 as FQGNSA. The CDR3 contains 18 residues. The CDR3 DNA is TGTGCCAGCAGCTACAGCCCCCCTCTAGCGGGGATGTACAATGAGCAGTTCTTC. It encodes CASSYSPPLAGMYNEQFF. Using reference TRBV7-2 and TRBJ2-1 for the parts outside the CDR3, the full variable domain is GAGVSQSPSNKVTEKGKDVELRCDPISGHTALYWYRQSLGQGLEFLIYFQGNSAPDKSGLPSDRFSAERTGGSVSTLTIQRTQQEDSAVYLCASSYSPPLAGMYNEQFFGPGTRLTVL.

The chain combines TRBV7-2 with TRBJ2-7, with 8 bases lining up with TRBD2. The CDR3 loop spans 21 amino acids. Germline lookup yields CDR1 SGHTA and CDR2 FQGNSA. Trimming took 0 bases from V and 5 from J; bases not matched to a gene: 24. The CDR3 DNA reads TGTGCCAGCAGCTTAGCCCAAGCGGGGGCTCTTTACTCCCGGAAAAGGGACGAGCAGTACTTC. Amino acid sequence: CASSLAQAGALYSRKRDEQYF.

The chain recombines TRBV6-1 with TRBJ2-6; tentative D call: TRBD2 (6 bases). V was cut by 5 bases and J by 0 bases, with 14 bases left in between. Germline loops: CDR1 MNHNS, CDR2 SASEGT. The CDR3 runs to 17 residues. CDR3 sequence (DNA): TGTGCCAGCAGTCGGGCCGACGGGAGCTCTGGGGCCAACGTCCTGACTTTC. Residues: CASSRADGSSGANVLTF.

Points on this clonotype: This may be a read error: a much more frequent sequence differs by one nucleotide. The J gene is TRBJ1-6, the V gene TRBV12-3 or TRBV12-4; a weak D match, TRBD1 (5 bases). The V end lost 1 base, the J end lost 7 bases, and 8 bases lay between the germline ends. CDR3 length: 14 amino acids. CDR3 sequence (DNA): TGTGCCAGCAGTTTAGGCAGGGAGAATTCACCCCTCCACTTT. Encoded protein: CASSLGRENSPLHF.

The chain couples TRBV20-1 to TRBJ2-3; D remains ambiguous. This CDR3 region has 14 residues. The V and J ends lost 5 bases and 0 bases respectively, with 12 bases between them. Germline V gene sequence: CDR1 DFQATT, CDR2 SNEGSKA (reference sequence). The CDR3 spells CSAVPGSSTDTQYF. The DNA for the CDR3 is TGCAGTGCTGTCCCGGGTTCGAGCACAGATACGCAGTATTTT.

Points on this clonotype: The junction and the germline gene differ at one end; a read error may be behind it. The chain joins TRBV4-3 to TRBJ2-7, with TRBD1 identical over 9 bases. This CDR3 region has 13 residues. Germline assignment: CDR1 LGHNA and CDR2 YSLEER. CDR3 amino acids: CANSLGDRVEQYF. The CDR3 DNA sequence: TGCGCCAACAGCCTTGGGGACAGGGTCGAGCAGTACTTC.

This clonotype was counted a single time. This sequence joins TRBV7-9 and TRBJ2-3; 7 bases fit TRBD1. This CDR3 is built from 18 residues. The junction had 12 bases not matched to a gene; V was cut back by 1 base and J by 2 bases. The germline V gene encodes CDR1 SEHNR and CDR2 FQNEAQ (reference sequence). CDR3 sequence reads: CASSLDVNTGAPTDTQYF. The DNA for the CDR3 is TGTGCCAGCAGCTTAGATGTAAACACAGGGGCCCCCACAGATACGCAGTATTTT. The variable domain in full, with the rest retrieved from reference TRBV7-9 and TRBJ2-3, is DTGVSQNPRHKITKRGQNVTFRCDPISEHNRLYWYRQTLGQGPEFLTYFQNEAQLEKSRLLSDRFSAERPKGSFSTLEIQRTEQGDSAMYLCASSLDVNTGAPTDTQYFGPGTRLTVL.

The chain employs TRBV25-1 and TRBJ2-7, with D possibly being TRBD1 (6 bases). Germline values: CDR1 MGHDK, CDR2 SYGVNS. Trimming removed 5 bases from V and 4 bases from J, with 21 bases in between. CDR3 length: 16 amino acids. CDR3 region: CASSNPDSFGLYEQYF. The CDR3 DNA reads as TGTGCCAGCAGTAACCCGGACAGTTTTGGACTTTACGAGCAGTACTTC.

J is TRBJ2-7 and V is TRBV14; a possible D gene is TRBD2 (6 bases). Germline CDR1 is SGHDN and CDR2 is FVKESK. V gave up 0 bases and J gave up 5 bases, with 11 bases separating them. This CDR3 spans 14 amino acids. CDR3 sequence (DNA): TGTGCCAGCAGCCAAGAAGGAGGGTCGGACGAGCAGTACTTC. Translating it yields CASSQEGGSDEQYF. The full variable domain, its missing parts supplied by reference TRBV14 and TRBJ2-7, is EAGVTQFPSHSVIEKGQTVTLRCDPISGHDNLYWYRRVMGKEIKFLLHFVKESKQDESGMPNNRFLAERTGGTYSTLKVQPAELEDSGVYFCASSQEGGSDEQYFGPGTRLTVT.

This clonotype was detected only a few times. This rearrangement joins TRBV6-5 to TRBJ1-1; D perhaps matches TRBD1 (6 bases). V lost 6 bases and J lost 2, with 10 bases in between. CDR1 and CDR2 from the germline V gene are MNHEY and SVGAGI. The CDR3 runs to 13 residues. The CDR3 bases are TGTGCCAGCAGAGGGGGGATCAACACTGAAGCTTTCTTT. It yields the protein CASRGGINTEAFF.

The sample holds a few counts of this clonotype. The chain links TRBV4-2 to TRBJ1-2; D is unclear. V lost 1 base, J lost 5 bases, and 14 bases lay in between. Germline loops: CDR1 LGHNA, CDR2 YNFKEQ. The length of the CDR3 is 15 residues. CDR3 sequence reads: CASSQVGGPSYGYTF. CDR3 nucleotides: TGTGCCAGCAGCCAAGTTGGTGGACCGTCTTATGGCTACACCTTC.

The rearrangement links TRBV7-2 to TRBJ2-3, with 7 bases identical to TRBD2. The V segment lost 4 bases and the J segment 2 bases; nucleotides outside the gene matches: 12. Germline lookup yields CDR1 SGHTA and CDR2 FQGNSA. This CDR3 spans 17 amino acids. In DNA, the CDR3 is TGTGCCAGCAGCTCCCCTAGGGAGCGGGGCGCCACAGATACGCAGTATTTT. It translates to CASSSPRERGATDTQYF.

Here the CDR3 DNA reads TGTGCCAGTAGTACCGAGGTGGGGGATAGCAATCAGCCCCAGCATTTT. It translates to CASSTEVGDSNQPQHF. The chain recombines TRBV19 with TRBJ1-5; a weak D match, TRBD1 (5 bases). Trimming shortened V by 4 bases and J by 0 bases, and 13 bases separated the two germline ends. CDR1 LNHDA and CDR2 SQIVND come from the germline V gene (reference sequence). This CDR3 spans 16 amino acids.

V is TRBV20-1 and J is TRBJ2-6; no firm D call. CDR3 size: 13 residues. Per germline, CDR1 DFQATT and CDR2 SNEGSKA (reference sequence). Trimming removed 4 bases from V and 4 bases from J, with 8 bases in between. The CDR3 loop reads CSAKALGANVLTF. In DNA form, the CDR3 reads TGCAGTGCTAAAGCTCTCGGGGCCAACGTCCTGACTTTC.